Shown below are 10 T cell receptor beta chains from a single sample sequenced in a study of CXCR3-negative and CXCR3-positive naive CD8 T cells. Overall study findings and caveats: Naive CXCR3-positive cells had TRB CDR3s more hydrophobic than those of CXCR3-negative naive cells.

These receptors' targets are unknown. Libraries were UMI-labeled 5' RACE TRB cDNA. TCRdb processed the 5' RACE reads again and assigns one entry to each CDR3 protein, with no DNA. Recorded for this sample: some 150,000 distinct CDR3 sequences. Sequencing was done on a sample of naive CXCR3+ CD8+ T cells from blood. The subset is: CD45RO-CCR7+CD27+CD95- naive CD8+ T cells expressing CXCR3 (TNR3+). The receptors shown here come from a human donor in good health. Some clones in this sample may be carry-over from other donors' samples.

V gene TRBV15 combines with J gene TRBJ2-2; TCRdb proposes TRBD1, but this gene call is untestable without DNA. The CDR3 runs to 15 residues. Germline CDR1 and CDR2: LNHNV and YYDKDF (reference sequence). The CDR3 loop is CATSREGGGAGELFF.

The gene calls are TRBV4-1 and TRBJ2-7; TCRdb's assignment of TRBD1 cannot be checked, as there is no DNA. This CDR3 is 15 amino acids long. Germline CDR1 is MGHRA and CDR2 is YSYEKL. The CDR3 loop reads CASSQQRDTGYEQYF.

V gene TRBV20-1 combines with J gene TRBJ2-7; TCRdb selects TRBD1, and the lack of DNA leaves this call unchecked. Germline lookup yields CDR1 DFQATT and CDR2 SNEGSKA (reference sequence). The CDR3 contains 13 residues. This CDR3 reads CSARGDSSYEQYF.

V usage is TRBV4-3 and J usage is TRBJ2-2. The CDR3 runs 14 residues. Germline V gives CDR1 LGHNA, CDR2 YSLEER. The CDR3 sequence: CASSQETRTGELFF.

The chain couples TRBV29-1 to TRBJ2-3; TCRdb selects TRBD1, and the lack of DNA leaves this call unchecked. CDR1 SQVTM and CDR2 ANQGSEA come from the germline V gene. This CDR3 is 12 amino acids long. The CDR3 sequence: CSALTETDTQYF.

The chain links TRBV4-3 to TRBJ2-7; TCRdb lists TRBD1, though no DNA is available to test this call. The CDR3 has 14 residues. In germline, CDR1 is LGHNA, CDR2 YSLEER. The CDR3 here is CASSPGQHTDEQYF.

The genes are TRBV29-1 and TRBJ2-5; the TCRdb D gene call, TRBD2, has no DNA to confirm it. CDR3 length: 13 residues. CDR1 SQVTM and CDR2 ANQGSEA come from the germline V gene. This CDR3 is CSALAGVDETQYF.

The rearrangement joins TRBV29-1 to TRBJ1-2; absent DNA, TCRdb's TRBD1 call cannot be checked. This CDR3 is 14 amino acids long. The V gene's germline CDR1 is SQVTM and CDR2 ANQGSEA. The CDR3: CSVVGAGGVSGYTF.

The chain links TRBV7-6 to TRBJ2-7; the TRBD2 assignment by TCRdb is unverifiable without DNA. The CDR3 totals 14 residues. In germline, CDR1 is SGHVS, CDR2 FNYEAQ. CDR3 sequence reads: CASSLLREGREQYF.

The gene calls are TRBV15 and TRBJ1-1; TCRdb gives TRBD1 as the D gene, but with no DNA this cannot be confirmed. The CDR3 has 13 residues. The germline V gene encodes CDR1 LNHNV and CDR2 YYDKDF (reference sequence). The CDR3: CATSGTGNTEAFF. The full variable domain, rest sourced from reference TRBV15 and TRBJ1-1, is DAMVIQNPRYQVTQFGKPVTLSCSQTLNHNVMYWYQQKSSQAPKLLFHYYDKDFNNEADTPDNFQSRRPNTSFCFLDIRSPGLGDTAMYLCATSGTGNTEAFFGQGTRLTVV.